This T cell receptor delta chain was sequenced during a study of gamma-delta chains in newborns, infants, children. The CDR3 is 18 residues long. Germline CDR1 is GEAIGNYY and CDR2 is EKD. V gave up 0 bases and J gave up 0 bases; unmatched junction bases: 3. TCRdb redid clone calling on the reads using CATT. The table records 6,000 or so delta-chain clones, around 2% of them present only once. This clone is judged medium-sized. The same CDR3 arises from other DNA sequences in this sample as well. Sequencing used blood. The chain employs TRDV2 and TRDJ2; TRDD3 aligns across 13 bases. This TCR came from a child who was a newborn, infant or young child, either healthy, febrile or measles-vaccinated (not recorded which). CDR3 nucleotides: TGTGCCTGTGACACCGTACTGGGGGATACGACTTTGACAGCACAACTCTTCTTT. This encodes CACDTVLGDTTLTAQLFF.